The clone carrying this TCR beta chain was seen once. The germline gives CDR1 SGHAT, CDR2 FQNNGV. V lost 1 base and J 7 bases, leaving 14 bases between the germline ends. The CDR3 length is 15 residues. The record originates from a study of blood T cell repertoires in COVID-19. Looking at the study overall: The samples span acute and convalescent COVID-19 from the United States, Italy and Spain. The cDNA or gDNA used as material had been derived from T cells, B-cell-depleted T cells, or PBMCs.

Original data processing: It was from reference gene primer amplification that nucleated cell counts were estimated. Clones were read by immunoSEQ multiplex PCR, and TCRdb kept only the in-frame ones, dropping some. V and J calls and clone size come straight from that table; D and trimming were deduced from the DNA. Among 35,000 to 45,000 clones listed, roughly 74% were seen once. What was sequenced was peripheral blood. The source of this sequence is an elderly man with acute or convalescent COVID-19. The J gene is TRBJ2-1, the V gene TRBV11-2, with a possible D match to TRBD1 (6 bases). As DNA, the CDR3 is TGTGCCAGCAGCTTAGCAGCAGGGGCTAGGAATGAGCAGTTCTTC. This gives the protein CASSLAAGARNEQFF.